A selection of T cell receptor beta chains follows, all from one sample in a study of technical replicates of blood from a handful of donors. Sequenced by immunoSEQ multiplex PCR; TCRdb stores in-frame clones only, minus some. The profile shows some 48,000 clones, roughly 95% of them singletons. The sample comprised T cells isolated from PBMCs. All receptors come from a human donor in good health. Each CDR3 is given with its conserved first and last residue. A D gene is named only where the DNA matches it firmly. Clone size is stated in some rows and not others, as once, few, many or a class when expanded.

CDR3aa: CSVEESNEQFF
CDR3nt: TGCAGCGTTGAGGAGTCGAATGAGCAGTTCTTC
v_gene: TRBV29-1
j_gene: TRBJ2-1
d_gene: -
abundance: -

CDR3aa: CASSPTGVNTGELFF
CDR3nt: TGTGCCAGCAGCCCGACAGGGGTTAATACCGGGGAGCTGTTTTTT
v_gene: TRBV11-2
j_gene: TRBJ2-2
d_gene: TRBD1
abundance: -

CDR3aa: CASSEDRRPFPYGYTF
CDR3nt: TGTGCCAGCAGTGAAGACAGAAGGCCATTTCCCTATGGCTACACCTTC
v_gene: TRBV6-1
j_gene: TRBJ1-2
d_gene: -
abundance: -

CDR3aa: CASSPGHLYEQYF
CDR3nt: TGTGCCAGTAGCCCCGGACATCTATACGAGCAGTACTTC
v_gene: TRBV19
j_gene: TRBJ2-7
d_gene: -
abundance: -

CDR3aa: CASSEAPEGGYTF
CDR3nt: TGTGCCAGCAGTGAAGCGCCCGAGGGCGGCTACACCTTC
v_gene: TRBV6-1
j_gene: TRBJ1-2
d_gene: -
abundance: -

CDR3aa: CATRRQGGTEAFF
CDR3nt: TGTGCCACCCGACGACAGGGGGGGACTGAAGCTTTCTTT
v_gene: TRBV6-5
j_gene: TRBJ1-1
d_gene: TRBD1
abundance: -

CDR3aa: CASSLANSFEQYF
CDR3nt: TGTGCCAGCAGCTTGGCCAATAGTTTCGAGCAGTACTTC
v_gene: TRBV5-6
j_gene: TRBJ2-7
d_gene: -
abundance: -

CDR3aa: CATSREGGRAEAFF
CDR3nt: TGTGCCACCAGCAGAGAGGGGGGGCGAGCTGAAGCTTTCTTT
v_gene: TRBV15
j_gene: TRBJ1-1
d_gene: -
abundance: -

CDR3aa: CSVLIRENYEQFF
CDR3nt: TGCAGCGTCCTTATCCGGGAGAACTACGAGCAGTTCTTC
v_gene: TRBV29-1
j_gene: TRBJ2-1
d_gene: -
abundance: -

CDR3aa: CASSFRTPGEQYF
CDR3nt: TGTGCCAGCAGCTTTAGGACACCCGGGGAGCAGTACTTC
v_gene: TRBV5-4
j_gene: TRBJ2-7
d_gene: -
abundance: -

CDR3aa: CASSVTGQGAGELFF
CDR3nt: TGTGCCAGCAGCGTAACTGGACAGGGGGCCGGGGAGCTGTTTTTT
v_gene: TRBV9
j_gene: TRBJ2-2
d_gene: TRBD1
abundance: -

CDR3aa: CASSELSSAGSYNEQFF
CDR3nt: TGTGCCAGCAGTGAGTTGTCTAGCGCTGGCTCCTACAATGAGCAGTTCTTC
v_gene: TRBV2
j_gene: TRBJ2-1
d_gene: -
abundance: -

CDR3aa: CASSQGGQGANTEAFF
CDR3nt: TGTGCCAGCAGCCAGGGGGGACAGGGGGCGAACACTGAAGCTTTCTTT
v_gene: TRBV5-4
j_gene: TRBJ1-1
d_gene: TRBD1
abundance: -

CDR3aa: CASSLSDRPHYGYTF
CDR3nt: TGTGCCAGTAGCCTATCCGACAGGCCCCATTATGGCTACACCTTC
v_gene: TRBV19
j_gene: TRBJ1-2
d_gene: -
abundance: -

CDR3aa: CASREPGGSYEQYF
CDR3nt: TGTGCCAGCCGTGAGCCAGGGGGGTCCTACGAGCAGTACTTC
v_gene: TRBV28
j_gene: TRBJ2-7
d_gene: -
abundance: -

CDR3aa: CASSSGGSYEQYF
CDR3nt: TGTGCCAGCAGTTCGGGAGGGAGCTACGAGCAGTACTTC
v_gene: TRBV6-9
j_gene: TRBJ2-7
d_gene: TRBD2
abundance: -

CDR3aa: CAISDPNGGNSNQPQHF
CDR3nt: TGTGCCATCAGTGACCCAAATGGGGGGAATAGCAATCAGCCCCAGCATTTT
v_gene: TRBV10-3
j_gene: TRBJ1-5
d_gene: -
abundance: -

CDR3aa: CASSPGQSSGNTIYF
CDR3nt: TGTGCCAGCAGCCCTGGACAGTCCTCTGGAAACACCATATATTTT
v_gene: TRBV7-2
j_gene: TRBJ1-3
d_gene: -
abundance: few

CDR3aa: CASSLGRGGGNTIYF
CDR3nt: TGCGCCAGCAGCTTGGGCAGGGGTGGTGGAAACACCATATATTTT
v_gene: TRBV5-1
j_gene: TRBJ1-3
d_gene: -
abundance: -

CDR3aa: CASSQVRGRVHEQYF
CDR3nt: TGCGCCAGCAGCCAAGTACGCGGGAGGGTCCACGAGCAGTACTTC
v_gene: TRBV4-1
j_gene: TRBJ2-7
d_gene: TRBD2
abundance: -

CDR3aa: CASSLYGSEQFF
CDR3nt: TGTGCCAGCAGTTTATACGGGAGTGAGCAGTTCTTC
v_gene: TRBV27
j_gene: TRBJ2-1
d_gene: -
abundance: once

CDR3aa: CASSKRLAGNTDTQYF
CDR3nt: TGTGCCAGTAGTAAACGACTAGCGGGTAACACAGATACGCAGTATTTT
v_gene: TRBV19
j_gene: TRBJ2-3
d_gene: TRBD2
abundance: -

CDR3aa: CASSVYSGTEPYNEQFF
CDR3nt: TGTGCCAGCAGCGTCTACTCGGGGACAGAGCCATACAATGAGCAGTTCTTC
v_gene: TRBV9
j_gene: TRBJ2-1
d_gene: TRBD1
abundance: once

CDR3aa: CASSSPTGVNTEAFF
CDR3nt: TGTGCCAGCAGCTCCCCGACAGGGGTGAACACTGAAGCTTTCTTT
v_gene: TRBV6-5
j_gene: TRBJ1-1
d_gene: TRBD1
abundance: -

CDR3aa: CASSVHTEAFF
CDR3nt: TGTGCCAGCAGTGTCCATACTGAAGCTTTCTTT
v_gene: TRBV2
j_gene: TRBJ1-1
d_gene: -
abundance: -

CDR3aa: CASSLGGEAYEQYF
CDR3nt: TGTGCCAGCAGCTTAGGGGGAGAAGCCTACGAGCAGTACTTC
v_gene: TRBV11-3
j_gene: TRBJ2-7
d_gene: -
abundance: -

CDR3aa: CASSQVGREKLFF
CDR3nt: TGCGCCAGCAGCCAAGTGGGGAGGGAAAAACTGTTTTTT
v_gene: TRBV4-1
j_gene: TRBJ1-4
d_gene: -
abundance: -

CDR3aa: CASSVAPGDYGYTF
CDR3nt: TGTGCCAGCAGCGTAGCCCCGGGAGATTACGGCTACACCTTC
v_gene: TRBV9
j_gene: TRBJ1-2
d_gene: -
abundance: -

CDR3aa: CATASTSLNQPQHF
CDR3nt: TGTGCCACCGCCTCGACATCCCTCAATCAGCCCCAGCATTTT
v_gene: TRBV6-5
j_gene: TRBJ1-5
d_gene: -
abundance: -

CDR3aa: CASRIQGANYGYTF
CDR3nt: TGTGCCAGTAGGATACAGGGGGCAAATTATGGCTACACCTTC
v_gene: TRBV19
j_gene: TRBJ1-2
d_gene: TRBD1
abundance: -

CDR3aa: CASSIGGTPYGYTF
CDR3nt: TGTGCCAGTAGTATAGGGGGGACACCCTATGGCTACACCTTC
v_gene: TRBV19
j_gene: TRBJ1-2
d_gene: -
abundance: -

CDR3aa: CASSYRGSNQPQHF
CDR3nt: TGTGCCAGCAGTTACAGGGGGAGCAATCAGCCCCAGCATTTT
v_gene: TRBV27
j_gene: TRBJ1-5
d_gene: TRBD1
abundance: -

CDR3aa: CASSEWGPGQLRNEQFF
CDR3nt: TGTGCCAGCAGTGAATGGGGACCGGGACAGCTTAGGAATGAGCAGTTCTTC
v_gene: TRBV6-1
j_gene: TRBJ2-1
d_gene: TRBD1
abundance: -

CDR3aa: CASSLYSNQPQHF
CDR3nt: TGTGCCAGCAGTCTCTATAGCAATCAGCCCCAGCATTTT
v_gene: TRBV2
j_gene: TRBJ1-5
d_gene: -
abundance: -

CDR3aa: CASSLVTGELFF
CDR3nt: TGTGCTAGCAGCCTAGTAACCGGGGAGCTGTTTTTT
v_gene: TRBV7-7
j_gene: TRBJ2-2
d_gene: -
abundance: -

CDR3aa: CATLREGNTEAFF
CDR3nt: TGTGCCACTCTCAGAGAGGGTAACACTGAAGCTTTCTTT
v_gene: TRBV25-1
j_gene: TRBJ1-1
d_gene: -
abundance: -

CDR3aa: CASRPGTGNEKLFF
CDR3nt: TGTGCCAGCAGGCCAGGGACAGGGAATGAAAAACTGTTTTTT
v_gene: TRBV6-5
j_gene: TRBJ1-4
d_gene: TRBD1
abundance: -

CDR3aa: CASSIAGVPAEAFF
CDR3nt: TGCGCCAGCAGCATAGCAGGGGTTCCGGCTGAAGCTTTCTTT
v_gene: TRBV5-1
j_gene: TRBJ1-1
d_gene: -
abundance: once

CDR3aa: CASSQGVGQGIGGTEAFF
CDR3nt: TGCGCCAGCAGCCAAGGGGTGGGACAGGGGATCGGTGGCACTGAAGCTTTCTTT
v_gene: TRBV4-1
j_gene: TRBJ1-1
d_gene: TRBD1
abundance: -

CDR3aa: CASVLAGVTGELFF
CDR3nt: TGTGCCAGCGTCCTGGCGGGAGTAACCGGGGAGCTGTTTTTT
v_gene: TRBV7-8
j_gene: TRBJ2-2
d_gene: TRBD2
abundance: -

CDR3aa: CASIGRLAADTQYF
CDR3nt: TGTGCCAGCATTGGTCGACTAGCCGCAGATACGCAGTATTTT
v_gene: TRBV6-5
j_gene: TRBJ2-3
d_gene: TRBD2
abundance: once

CDR3aa: CASSEGGSYEQYF
CDR3nt: TGTGCCAGCAGTGAGGGAGGGTCCTACGAGCAGTACTTC
v_gene: TRBV11-2
j_gene: TRBJ2-7
d_gene: TRBD2
abundance: -

CDR3aa: CASSSYLMDRLNGYTF
CDR3nt: TGTGCCAGCAGTTCCTACCTTATGGACAGGTTAAACGGCTACACCTTC
v_gene: TRBV27
j_gene: TRBJ1-2
d_gene: TRBD1
abundance: -

CDR3aa: CASSRSGQLNTEAFF
CDR3nt: TGTGCCAGTAGCCGATCGGGACAGCTGAACACTGAAGCTTTCTTT
v_gene: TRBV19
j_gene: TRBJ1-1
d_gene: TRBD1
abundance: once

CDR3aa: CAGGGQVSGANVLTF
CDR3nt: TGTGCCGGCGGCGGACAGGTCTCTGGGGCCAACGTCCTGACTTTC
v_gene: TRBV30
j_gene: TRBJ2-6
d_gene: TRBD1
abundance: -

CDR3aa: CASSRGSNQPQHF
CDR3nt: TGTGCCAGCTCTCGGGGATCCAATCAGCCCCAGCATTTT
v_gene: TRBV2
j_gene: TRBJ1-5
d_gene: -
abundance: -

CDR3aa: CASSVLSGGRGLIGYTF
CDR3nt: TGTGCCAGCTCAGTTTTATCCGGAGGCAGGGGGCTAATTGGCTACACCTTC
v_gene: TRBV18
j_gene: TRBJ1-2
d_gene: TRBD1
abundance: -

CDR3aa: CASSEQGARETQYF
CDR3nt: TGTGCCAGCAGCGAACAGGGGGCTAGGGAGACCCAGTACTTC
v_gene: TRBV9
j_gene: TRBJ2-5
d_gene: TRBD1
abundance: -